Listed here are 30 T cell receptor beta chains from one sample, sequenced in a study of PD-1 blockade in mismatch repair-deficient tumors. Sequenced by immunoSEQ multiplex PCR; TCRdb stores in-frame clones only, minus some. The sample carries tens of thousands of clones, 83% recorded once. The input for sequencing was peripheral blood, taken 12 weeks after starting pembrolizumab. Receptor source: an adult with mismatch repair-deficient cancer.

The V call is TRBV4-2, the J call TRBJ2-7, with D unresolved. The CDR3 consists of 15 residues. Germline loops: CDR1 LGHNA, CDR2 YNFKEQ. Trimming took 4 bases from V and 0 from J, leaving 13 bases between them. The CDR3 sequence: CASSPQDTSSYEQYF. CDR3 DNA sequence: TGTGCCAGCAGCCCACAAGACACGAGCTCCTACGAGCAGTACTTC.

V is TRBV11-2 and J is TRBJ1-1; unclear D gene. This CDR3 is built from 13 residues. Trimming removed 2 bases at V and 0 bases at J, with 4 bases between. The germline CDR1 and CDR2 sequences are SGHAT and FQNNGV. The CDR3 bases are TGTGCCAGCAGCTTACTTATGAACACTGAAGCTTTCTTT. Protein product: CASSLLMNTEAFF.

This rearrangement joins TRBV11-2 to TRBJ2-7, with TRBD1 as a possible D gene (6 bases). Germline CDR1 and CDR2: SGHAT and FQNNGV. Trimming shortened V by 5 bases and J by 1 base, and 18 bases separated the two germline ends. The CDR3 spans 16 residues. The CDR3 reads CASSAAQGPPSYEQYF. For the CDR3, the DNA is TGTGCCAGCAGCGCCGCACAGGGCCCACCTTCCTACGAGCAGTACTTC.

The chain uses TRBV27 and TRBJ2-7; the match to TRBD2 covers 10 bases. The junction had 7 bases not matched to a gene; V was cut back by 5 bases and J by 3 bases. Germline CDR1 MNHEY, CDR2 SMNVEV (reference sequence). CDR3 length: 15 amino acids. CDR3 nucleotides: TGTGCCAGCAGTCCGGGACTAGCGCTATACTACGAGCAGTACTTC. Amino acid sequence: CASSPGLALYYEQYF.

This chain links TRBV6-4 with TRBJ2-5; 8 bases are shared with TRBD2. The CDR3 spans 19 residues. V gave up 2 bases and J gave up 6 bases; unmatched junction bases: 20. Germline lookup yields CDR1 MRHNA and CDR2 SNTAGT. The CDR3 loop reads CASSDPGGPRRWGKKTQYF. The CDR3, as DNA: TGTGCCAGCAGTGACCCGGGAGGGCCCAGACGATGGGGAAAAAAGACCCAGTACTTC.

The chain carries TRBV18 and TRBJ2-7, with 9 bases matching TRBD2. The J segment lost 6 bases and the V segment lost 4 bases, leaving 10 bases of the junction unmatched. CDR3 length: 15 amino acids. Germline V gene sequence: CDR1 KGHSH, CDR2 LQKENI. Written as DNA, the CDR3 is TGTGCCAGCTCACGGGGTGGGCTAGCGGGGATCGAGCAGTACTTC. Protein product: CASSRGGLAGIEQYF.

This chain joins TRBV19 and TRBJ2-1, with 9 bases lining up with TRBD1. The length of the CDR3 is 14 residues. Germline assignment: CDR1 LNHDA and CDR2 SQIVND (reference sequence). V trimming: 5 bases; J trimming: 8 bases; junction bases outside the gene matches: 7. CDR3 sequence: CASSLDRGLDEQFF. Written as DNA, the CDR3 is TGTGCCAGTAGTTTGGACAGGGGTCTGGATGAGCAGTTCTTC.

This clone occurred a few times. The chain joins TRBV30 to TRBJ1-1, with D perhaps TRBD1 (6 bases). The CDR3 runs 15 residues. Between the trimmed V and J ends, which lost 2 bases and 5 bases, there was a span of 18 bases. CDR1 GTSNPN and CDR2 SVGIG come from the germline V gene (reference sequence). The CDR3 loop reads CAWSPPYRDYTEAFF. Here the CDR3 DNA reads TGTGCCTGGAGTCCTCCCTACAGGGATTATACTGAAGCTTTCTTT. The full variable domain, its missing parts supplied by reference TRBV30 and TRBJ1-1, is SQTIHQWPATLVQPVGSPLSLECTVEGTSNPNLYWYRQAAGRGLQLLFYSVGIGQISSEVPQNLSASRPQDRQFILSSKKLLLSDSGFYLCAWSPPYRDYTEAFFGQGTRLTVV.

V gene TRBV5-6 combines with J gene TRBJ1-5; D is uncertain. The CDR3 sequence is 15 residues long. Trimming took off 2 bases at V and 0 bases at J, with 9 bases between the two ends. The V gene's germline CDR1 is SGHDT and CDR2 YYEEEE. CDR3 sequence (DNA): TGTGCCAGCAGCTTTGGCGGGATTAGCAATCAGCCCCAGCATTTT. Translated, it gives CASSFGGISNQPQHF.

This clone was recorded a few times. The gene calls are TRBV11-2 and TRBJ1-2; weak D call: TRBD1 (5 bases). Deletions cut 0 bases from V and 7 bases from J, with 9 bases between. The germline gives CDR1 SGHAT, CDR2 FQNNGV. There are 13 residues in the CDR3. The CDR3 coding sequence is TGTGCCAGCAGCTTAGAGACAGCGCGTGGCTACACCTTC. As protein: CASSLETARGYTF.

This clone was recorded a few times. The chain joins TRBV4-1 to TRBJ2-1, with 10 bases fitting TRBD2. This CDR3 comprises 18 residues. Germline CDR1 reads MGHRA; CDR2 reads YSYEKL. With V trimmed by 0 bases and J by 7 bases, 12 bases remained unmatched. The CDR3 nucleotides are TGCGCCAGCAGCCAAGATAGCGTTGGGCTAGCGGGAGTTAATGAGCAGTTCTTC. It specifies CASSQDSVGLAGVNEQFF.

The CDR3 DNA follows: TGTGCCAGCAGGGGGGCAGATACGCAGTATTTT. As protein: CASRGADTQYF. V gene TRBV6-6 combines with J gene TRBJ2-3; the D call may be TRBD1 or TRBD2 (5 bases each). V lost 6 bases to trimming and J lost 4 bases, with 5 bases between them. The CDR3 is made up of 11 amino acids. CDR1 is MNHNY, CDR2 SVGAGI, per germline (reference sequence).

V and J are TRBV7-9 and TRBJ1-1; weak D call: TRBD1 (5 bases). Trimming cost V 5 bases and J 5 bases, with 12 bases left between them. The CDR3 is 13 residues long. In germline, CDR1 is SEHNR, CDR2 FQNEAQ (reference sequence). The DNA of the CDR3 is TGTGCCAGCAGCCAAGCCTGGGGGACTGAAGCTTTCTTT. Translated, it gives CASSQAWGTEAFF.

This clone was observed a single time. V usage is TRBV25-1 and J usage is TRBJ2-3; the D gene is possibly TRBD1 (6 bases). Germline V gene lookup returns CDR1 MGHDK and CDR2 SYGVNS. CDR3 length: 16 amino acids. V lost 1 base to trimming and J lost 1 base, with 12 bases between them. The CDR3 sequence is CASSECYGGGTDTQYF. CDR3 nucleotide sequence: TGTGCCAGCAGTGAATGTTATGGGGGCGGCACAGATACGCAGTATTTT.

The rearrangement joins TRBV6-1 to TRBJ2-3, with D possibly TRBD2 on 5 matching bases. This CDR3 spans 15 amino acids. The germline V gene has CDR1 MNHNS and CDR2 SASEGT. V was shortened by 8 bases and J by 2 bases, with 17 bases between the two germline ends. The CDR3 region has the DNA TGTGCCAGCTGGGAGCCTAGCACCCACACAGATACGCAGTATTTT. Translation gives CASWEPSTHTDTQYF.

The chain joins TRBV9 to TRBJ2-5; 11 bases agree with TRBD2. Germline-derived CDR1 and CDR2 are SGDLS and YYNGEE. This CDR3 contains 17 residues. Unmatched junction bases numbered 4, after V lost 0 bases and J lost 0 bases. CDR3 protein: CASSVGGTSGNQETQYF. The CDR3 DNA reads TGTGCCAGCAGCGTAGGCGGGACTAGCGGTAACCAAGAGACCCAGTACTTC.

The rearrangement uses TRBV11-1 and TRBJ2-5; D perhaps matches TRBD2 (6 bases). V was cut by 6 bases and J by 1 base, with 12 bases left in between. Germline CDR1 and CDR2: SGHAT and FQDESV (reference sequence). This CDR3 has 14 residues. CDR3 bases: TGTGCCAGCAGTTCCGCTAGCGCCCAAGAGACCCAGTACTTC. This encodes CASSSASAQETQYF.

The count of this clone is one. This chain links TRBV10-2 with TRBJ2-1; TRBD2 matches at 11 bases. The CDR3 consists of 16 residues. The germline CDR1 and CDR2 sequences are WSHSY and SAAADI. The V segment lost 7 bases and the J segment 8 bases; nucleotides outside the gene matches: 13. The CDR3 coding sequence is TGCGCCAGCACAGGTAGCGGGAGGGGGAGGACCCATGAGCAGTTCTTC. Its translation is CASTGSGRGRTHEQFF.

The rearrangement joins TRBV29-1 to TRBJ2-6; 12 nucleotides agree with TRBD2. Trimming took 1 base from V and 3 from J; bases not matched to a gene: 4. The CDR3 totals 17 residues. Per the germline V gene, CDR1 is SQVTM and CDR2 is ANQGSEA. Written as DNA, the CDR3 is TGCAGCGTTGAAGGACTAGCGGGAGTGGGTGGGGCCAACGTCCTGACTTTC. Its protein is CSVEGLAGVGGANVLTF.

The chain joins TRBV6-1 to TRBJ1-5, with 8 bases matching TRBD1. J gave up 7 bases and V 4 bases, and 3 bases lay outside the gene matches. This CDR3 has 13 amino acids. CDR1 is MNHNS, CDR2 SASEGT, per germline. The CDR3 reads CASSGTGRQPQHF. DNA of the CDR3: TGTGCCAGCAGTGGGACAGGGCGGCAGCCCCAGCATTTT.

J is TRBJ2-5 and V is TRBV4-1; 8 bases fit TRBD2. CDR1 is MGHRA and CDR2 is YSYEKL in the germline V gene. The junction had 4 bases not matched to a gene; V was cut back by 0 bases and J by 4 bases. The CDR3 has 15 residues. The CDR3, as DNA: TGCGCCAGCAGCCAAGATACAACTAGCGGAGAGACCCAGTACTTC. This codes for CASSQDTTSGETQYF.

This sequence joins TRBV4-3 and TRBJ2-6, with unresolved D. V was pared by 5 bases and J by 0 bases, with 11 bases between. The length of the CDR3 is 16 residues. CDR1 and CDR2 (germline): LGHNA, YSLEER. As DNA, the CDR3 is TGCGCCAGCAGCGACCACCCCTTCTCTGGGGCCAACGTCCTGACTTTC. Translated, it gives CASSDHPFSGANVLTF.

This rearrangement joins TRBV7-6 to TRBJ2-5, with D unclear. The V gene lost 4 bases and the J gene lost 3 bases, with 3 bases spanning the gap. Germline assignment: CDR1 SGHVS and CDR2 FNYEAQ. This CDR3 has 11 amino acids. The CDR3 is CASSYKETQYF. CDR3 nucleotide sequence: TGTGCCAGCAGCTATAAAGAGACCCAGTACTTC.

V gene TRBV19 combines with J gene TRBJ2-2, with TRBD2 as a possible D gene (6 bases). The CDR3 totals 17 residues. Germline V gene lookup returns CDR1 LNHDA and CDR2 SQIVND (reference sequence). V was trimmed by 5 bases and J by 0 bases, leaving 16 bases between them. The CDR3 DNA reads TGTGCCAGTAGTCCGCCGGCGGGATCCTCGAACACCGGGGAGCTGTTTTTT. Amino acid sequence: CASSPPAGSSNTGELFF.

This sequence joins TRBV21-1 and TRBJ1-4; TRBD1, the D gene given by the table, was not confirmed from the DNA. TRBV21-1 is termed a pseudogene. The CDR3 consists of 16 residues. The CDR3 spells CASSKSPGQGNEKLFF. The CDR3 DNA is TGTGCCAGCAGCAAATCGCCGGGACAGGGTAATGAAAAACTGTTTTTT.

The chain couples TRBV5-1 to TRBJ1-1; 7 nucleotides line up with TRBD1. The CDR3 covers 16 residues. The germline gives CDR1 SGHRS, CDR2 YFSETQ. J gave up 5 bases and V 3 bases, and 13 bases lay outside the gene matches. Here the CDR3 DNA reads TGCGCCAGCAGCTCTACCCCGGACAGGCTCGGTACTGAAGCTTTCTTT. Translating it yields CASSSTPDRLGTEAFF.

V and J are TRBV7-3 and TRBJ2-2; TRBD2 matches 8 bases. CDR3 size: 15 residues. V lost 3 bases to trimming and J lost 4 bases; unmatched junction nucleotides: 4. Germline assignment: CDR1 SGHTA and CDR2 FQGTGA. DNA of the CDR3: TGTGCCAGCAGCTTGGCGGGAGGAGGCACCGGGGAGCTGTTTTTT. Protein sequence: CASSLAGGGTGELFF.

A few counts support this clone. V gene TRBV7-2 combines with J gene TRBJ1-2; D unresolved. CDR3 length: 13 residues. Trimming removed 5 bases from V and 4 bases from J, with 11 bases in between. The germline V gene encodes CDR1 SGHTA and CDR2 FQGNSA. CDR3 amino acids: CASSIPGVYGYTF. The CDR3 DNA follows: TGTGCCAGCAGCATACCGGGAGTCTATGGCTACACCTTC.

The chain links TRBV5-1 to TRBJ1-6, with a tentative D call TRBD1 (6 bases). Trimming took 3 bases from V and 2 from J, leaving 18 bases between them. Germline V gives CDR1 SGHRS, CDR2 YFSETQ. The length of the CDR3 is 18 residues. Here the CDR3 reads CASSYNLQGRAYNSPLHF. The CDR3 nucleotides read TGCGCCAGCAGCTACAACCTACAGGGTCGGGCCTATAATTCACCCCTCCACTTT.

The rearrangement joins TRBV1 to TRBJ1-4. TRBV1 is a pseudogene segment. This CDR3 is 15 amino acids long. CDR3 in DNA: TGCACCAGCAGCCAAGAAAACGGAGCTAATGAAAAACTGTTTTTT. Translation gives CTSSQENGANEKLFF.